This T cell receptor (beta chain) originates from a study of blood T cell repertoires in COVID-19 (dated by TCRdb to between 2020 and 2021). At the level of the whole study: Samples covering the acute and convalescent phases of COVID-19 were provided by collaborators in the United States, Italy and Spain. The repertoires were released in a freely available public database intended as a resource for research on the immune response to SARS-CoV-2. The material from the prospective study consisted of cDNA or gDNA derived from T cells, B-cell-depleted T cells, or PBMCs. Samples were obtained from the ongoing ImmuneRACE study (first 160 participants) and from some 1,200 subjects provided by 6 global collaborators. Deeply sampled blood TCRbeta repertoires from subjects exposed to, actively infected with, or recovered from COVID-19 were included in the dataset. A de-identified subject ID, COVID-19 status, age in years and sex were almost always included in the sample metadata. Where available, HLA class I and class II types were taken from metadata supplied by the sample provider and were not determined by assay-based typing. What the work shows at the level of the full study, not this receptor alone: How much clinical and demographic metadata was included differed by source and by participant, and the metadata was provided uncurated.

Each collaborating institution followed its own protocols to collect whole blood in K2EDTA tubes. For TCRbeta analysis, collaborators shipped samples as frozen whole blood, isolated PBMCs, or DNA extracted from either of those sample types. For this clone: The specificity of this receptor is unknown. No much larger clonotype is one base removed from it; base qualities were not supplied.

Compared with germline, V lacks 4 bases and J lacks 8 bases; bases without a gene match: 6. The CDR3 has 13 amino acids, counting the end cysteine and phenylalanine. The sequence is cut down to CDR3 DNA, 39 bases in frame from base 1. The germline V gene (reference sequence) supplies CDR1 LNHDA and CDR2 SQIVND. The immunoSEQ Assay, a bias-controlled multiplex PCR, was used to amplify TCRbeta CDR3 regions from genomic DNA. In the source study's methods: The number of nucleated cells in each sample was estimated from the amplification of reference gene primers within the assay. To quantify the absolute abundance of each unique TCRbeta CDR3 rearrangement, sequence reads were collapsed and filtered. Productive Simpson clonality was computed per sample as the square root of Simpson's diversity index over productive rearrangements. Sourced from immuneACCESS, this table was stored by TCRdb with only in-frame sequences that have V and J called. A share of the clones is absent; for the studies checked, an unresolved V gene accounts for under half, and the remainder has no known explanation. From that table come the V and J calls and clone size; the DNA was used to work out D and trimming. The sample table contains tens of thousands of clones; only one count was recorded for 70% to 85% of them. Of the sample, roughly 7.3% is held by the ten largest clones.

Rearrangement joined TRBV19 to TRBJ1-2; TRBD1 matches 8 bases in the middle. The sample comprised peripheral blood. This receptor was obtained from a man aged 65 to 85 with acute or convalescent COVID-19. The CDR3 here reads CASSTGQAGGYTF. The nucleotides read TGTGCCAGTAGTACGGGACAGGCGGGCGGCTACACCTTC.